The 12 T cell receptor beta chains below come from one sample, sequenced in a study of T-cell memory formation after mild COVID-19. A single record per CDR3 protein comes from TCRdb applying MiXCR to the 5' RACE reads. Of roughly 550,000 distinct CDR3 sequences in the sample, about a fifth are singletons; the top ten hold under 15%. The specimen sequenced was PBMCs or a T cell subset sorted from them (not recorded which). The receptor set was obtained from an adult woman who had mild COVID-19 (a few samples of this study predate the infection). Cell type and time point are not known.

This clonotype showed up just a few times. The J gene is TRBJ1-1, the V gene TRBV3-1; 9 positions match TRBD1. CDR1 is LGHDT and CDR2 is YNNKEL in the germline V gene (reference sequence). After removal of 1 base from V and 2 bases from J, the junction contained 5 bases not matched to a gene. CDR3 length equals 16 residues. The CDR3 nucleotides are TGTGCCAGCAGCCAAGGATCGGGACAGGGAAACACTGAAGCTTTCTTT. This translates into CASSQGSGQGNTEAFF.

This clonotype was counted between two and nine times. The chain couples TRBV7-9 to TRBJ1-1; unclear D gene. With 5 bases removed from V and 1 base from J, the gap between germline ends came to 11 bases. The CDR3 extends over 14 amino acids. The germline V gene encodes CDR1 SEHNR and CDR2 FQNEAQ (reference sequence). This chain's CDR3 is CASSPRRQNTEAFF. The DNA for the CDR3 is TGTGCCAGCAGCCCAAGGCGTCAGAACACTGAAGCTTTCTTT.

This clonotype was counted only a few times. The CDR3 nucleotides read TGTGCCAGCAGCTTAAGCGGGGGCGTTCTCTACGAGCAGTACTTC. Its protein product is CASSLSGGVLYEQYF. This sequence joins TRBV7-2 and TRBJ2-7; 8 nucleotides match TRBD2. This CDR3 contains 15 residues. V trimming: 2 bases; J trimming: 3 bases; junction bases outside the gene matches: 6. CDR1 SGHTA and CDR2 FQGNSA come from the germline V gene.

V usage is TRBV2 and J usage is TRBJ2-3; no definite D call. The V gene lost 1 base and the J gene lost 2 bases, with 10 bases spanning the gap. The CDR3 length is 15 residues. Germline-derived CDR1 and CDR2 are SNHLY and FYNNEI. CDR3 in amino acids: CASSEGRRFTDTQYF. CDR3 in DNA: TGTGCCAGCAGTGAAGGTCGCAGATTCACAGATACGCAGTATTTT.

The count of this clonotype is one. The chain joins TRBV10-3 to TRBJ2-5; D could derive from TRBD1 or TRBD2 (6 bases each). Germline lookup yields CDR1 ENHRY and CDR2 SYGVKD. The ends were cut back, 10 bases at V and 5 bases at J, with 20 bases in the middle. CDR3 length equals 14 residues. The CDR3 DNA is TGTGCCACTGGGGGGCGTGCGGCGGGGGAGACCCAGTACTTC. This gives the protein CATGGRAAGETQYF.

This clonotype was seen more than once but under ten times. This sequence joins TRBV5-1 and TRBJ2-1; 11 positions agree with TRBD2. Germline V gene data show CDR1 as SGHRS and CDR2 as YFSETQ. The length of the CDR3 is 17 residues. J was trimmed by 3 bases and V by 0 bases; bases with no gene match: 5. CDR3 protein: CASSLGLAGGYYNEQFF. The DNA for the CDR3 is TGCGCCAGCAGCTTGGGCCTAGCGGGAGGATACTACAATGAGCAGTTCTTC.

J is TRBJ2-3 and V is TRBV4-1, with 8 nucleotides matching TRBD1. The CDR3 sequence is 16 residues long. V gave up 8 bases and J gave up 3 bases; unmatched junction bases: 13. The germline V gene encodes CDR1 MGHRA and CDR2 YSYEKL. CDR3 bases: TGCGCCAGCTCCGCCGGGGCAGGGGGCATAACAGATACGCAGTATTTT. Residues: CASSAGAGGITDTQYF.

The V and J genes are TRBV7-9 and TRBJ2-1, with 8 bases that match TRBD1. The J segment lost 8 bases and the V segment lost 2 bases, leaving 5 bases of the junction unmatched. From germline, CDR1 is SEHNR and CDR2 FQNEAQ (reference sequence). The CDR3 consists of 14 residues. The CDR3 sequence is CASSLRQGKHEQFF. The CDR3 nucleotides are TGTGCCAGCAGCTTACGACAGGGGAAACATGAGCAGTTCTTC.

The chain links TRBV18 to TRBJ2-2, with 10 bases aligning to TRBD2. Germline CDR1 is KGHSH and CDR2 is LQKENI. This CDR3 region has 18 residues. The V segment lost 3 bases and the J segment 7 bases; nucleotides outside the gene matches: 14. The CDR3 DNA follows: TGTGCCAGCTCACCCTACCTAGCGGGAGATCTCAGGAGCGGGGAGCTGTTTTTT. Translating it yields CASSPYLAGDLRSGELFF.

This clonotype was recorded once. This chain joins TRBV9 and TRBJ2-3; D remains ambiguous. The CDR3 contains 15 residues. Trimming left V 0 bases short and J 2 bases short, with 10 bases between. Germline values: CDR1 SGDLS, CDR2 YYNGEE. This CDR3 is CASSVGTVFTDTQYF. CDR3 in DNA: TGTGCCAGCAGCGTAGGTACGGTTTTCACAGATACGCAGTATTTT.

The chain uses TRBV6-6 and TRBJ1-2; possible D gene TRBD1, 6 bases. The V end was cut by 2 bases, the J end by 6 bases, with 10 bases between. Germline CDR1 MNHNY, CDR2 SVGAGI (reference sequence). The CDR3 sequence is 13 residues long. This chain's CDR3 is CASSYTGADGYTF. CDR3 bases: TGTGCCAGCAGTTACACGGGGGCGGATGGCTACACCTTC.

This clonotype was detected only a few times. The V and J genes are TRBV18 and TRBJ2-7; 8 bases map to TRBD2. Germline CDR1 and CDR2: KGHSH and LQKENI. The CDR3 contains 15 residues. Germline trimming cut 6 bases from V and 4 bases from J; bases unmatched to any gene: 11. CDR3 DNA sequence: TGTGCCAGCTCCCTTTCCGGGACTAGAGTGTACGAGCAGTACTTC. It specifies CASSLSGTRVYEQYF.